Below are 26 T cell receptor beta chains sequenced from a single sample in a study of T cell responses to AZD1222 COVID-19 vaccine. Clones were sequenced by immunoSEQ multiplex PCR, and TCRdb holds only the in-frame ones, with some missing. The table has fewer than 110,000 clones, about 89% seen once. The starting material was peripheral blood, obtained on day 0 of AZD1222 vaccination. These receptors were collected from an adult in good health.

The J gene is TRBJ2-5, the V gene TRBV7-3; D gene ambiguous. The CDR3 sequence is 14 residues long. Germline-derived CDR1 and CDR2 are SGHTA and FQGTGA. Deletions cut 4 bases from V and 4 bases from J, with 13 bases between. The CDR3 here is CASSSSGSPETQYF. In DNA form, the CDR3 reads TGTGCCAGCAGCTCCTCGGGTTCCCCAGAGACCCAGTACTTC.

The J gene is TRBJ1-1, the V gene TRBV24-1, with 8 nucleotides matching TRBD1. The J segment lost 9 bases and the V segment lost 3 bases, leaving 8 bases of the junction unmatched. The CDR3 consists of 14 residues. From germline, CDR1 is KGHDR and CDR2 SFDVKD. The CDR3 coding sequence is TGTGCCACCAGTGATATAAGGACAGGGTCGCAAGCTTTCTTT. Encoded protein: CATSDIRTGSQAFF.

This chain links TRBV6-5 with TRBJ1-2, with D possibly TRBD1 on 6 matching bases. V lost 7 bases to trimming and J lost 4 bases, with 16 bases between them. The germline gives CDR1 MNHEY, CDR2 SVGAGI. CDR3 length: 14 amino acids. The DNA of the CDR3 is TGTGCCAGCACTAAGCCGGGGGGCGGCTATGGCTACACCTTC. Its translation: CASTKPGGGYGYTF.

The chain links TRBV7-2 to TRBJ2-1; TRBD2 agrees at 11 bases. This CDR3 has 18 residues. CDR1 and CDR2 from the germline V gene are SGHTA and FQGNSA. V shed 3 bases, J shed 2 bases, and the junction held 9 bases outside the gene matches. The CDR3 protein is CASSFSGRAFGAYNEQFF. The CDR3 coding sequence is TGTGCCAGCAGCTTTAGCGGGAGGGCCTTTGGGGCCTACAATGAGCAGTTCTTC.

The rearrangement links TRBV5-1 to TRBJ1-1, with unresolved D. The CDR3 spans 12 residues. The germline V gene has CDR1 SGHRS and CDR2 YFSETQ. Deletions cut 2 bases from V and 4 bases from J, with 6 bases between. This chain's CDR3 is CASSFLGTEAFF. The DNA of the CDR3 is TGCGCCAGCAGCTTCTTAGGCACTGAAGCTTTCTTT.

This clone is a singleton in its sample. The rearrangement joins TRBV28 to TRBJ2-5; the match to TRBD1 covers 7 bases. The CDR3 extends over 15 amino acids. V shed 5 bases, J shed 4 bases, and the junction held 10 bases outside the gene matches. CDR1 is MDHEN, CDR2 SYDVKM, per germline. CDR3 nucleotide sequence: TGTGCCAGCAGTCTCCCAGGGGGAATGACAGAGACCCAGTACTTC. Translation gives CASSLPGGMTETQYF.

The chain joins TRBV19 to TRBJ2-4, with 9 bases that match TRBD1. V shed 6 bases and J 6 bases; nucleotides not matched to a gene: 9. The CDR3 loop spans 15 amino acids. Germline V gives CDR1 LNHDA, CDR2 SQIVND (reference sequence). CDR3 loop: CASRPRQGVGNIQYF. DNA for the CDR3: TGTGCCAGTAGGCCCCGACAGGGGGTCGGAAACATTCAGTACTTC.

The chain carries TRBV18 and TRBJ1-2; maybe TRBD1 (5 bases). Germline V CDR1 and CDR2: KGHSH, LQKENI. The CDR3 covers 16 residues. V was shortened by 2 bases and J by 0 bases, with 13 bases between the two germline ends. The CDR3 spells CASSPAYRMTNYGYTF. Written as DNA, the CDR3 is TGTGCCAGCTCACCAGCTTACAGGATGACTAACTATGGCTACACCTTC.

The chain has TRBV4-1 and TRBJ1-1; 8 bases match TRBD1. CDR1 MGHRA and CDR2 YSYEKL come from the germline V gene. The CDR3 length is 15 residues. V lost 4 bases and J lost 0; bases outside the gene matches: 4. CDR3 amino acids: CASSPTGVLNTEAFF. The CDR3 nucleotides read TGCGCCAGCAGCCCGACAGGGGTTTTGAACACTGAAGCTTTCTTT.

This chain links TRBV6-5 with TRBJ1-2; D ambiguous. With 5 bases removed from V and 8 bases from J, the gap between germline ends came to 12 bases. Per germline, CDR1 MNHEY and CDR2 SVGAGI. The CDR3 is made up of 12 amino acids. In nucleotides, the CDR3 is TGTGCCAGCAGTACAAGGTTAGAAGGCTACACCTTC. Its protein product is CASSTRLEGYTF.

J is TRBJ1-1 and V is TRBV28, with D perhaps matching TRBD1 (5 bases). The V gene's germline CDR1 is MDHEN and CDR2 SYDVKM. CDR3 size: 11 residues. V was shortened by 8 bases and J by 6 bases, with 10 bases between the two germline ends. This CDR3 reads CASAMGAEAFF. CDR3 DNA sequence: TGTGCCAGCGCAATGGGGGCTGAAGCTTTCTTT.

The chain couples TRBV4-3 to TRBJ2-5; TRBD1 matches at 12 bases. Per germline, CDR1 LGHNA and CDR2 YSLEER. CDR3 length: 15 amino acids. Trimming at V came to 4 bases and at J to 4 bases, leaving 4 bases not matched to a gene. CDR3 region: CASSPGQGAGETQYF. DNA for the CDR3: TGCGCCAGCAGCCCGGGACAGGGGGCGGGAGAGACCCAGTACTTC.

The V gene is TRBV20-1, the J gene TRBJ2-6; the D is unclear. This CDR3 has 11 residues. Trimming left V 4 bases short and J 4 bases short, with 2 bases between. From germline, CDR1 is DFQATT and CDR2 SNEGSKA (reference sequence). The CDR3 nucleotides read TGCAGTGCTAACGGGGCCAACGTCCTGACTTTC. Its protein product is CSANGANVLTF.

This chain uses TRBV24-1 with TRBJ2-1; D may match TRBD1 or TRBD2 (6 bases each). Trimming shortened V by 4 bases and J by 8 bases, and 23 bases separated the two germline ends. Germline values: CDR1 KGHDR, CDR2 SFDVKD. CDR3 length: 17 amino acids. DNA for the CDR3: TGTGCCACCAGTGAGCCCTCCCAGGGGAGGTATGGCTATGAGCAGTTCTTC. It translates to CATSEPSQGRYGYEQFF.

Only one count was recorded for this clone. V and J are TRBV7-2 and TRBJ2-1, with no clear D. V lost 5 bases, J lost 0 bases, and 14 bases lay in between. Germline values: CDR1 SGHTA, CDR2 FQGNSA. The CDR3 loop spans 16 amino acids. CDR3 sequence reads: CASSPGGVSSYNEQFF. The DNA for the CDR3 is TGTGCCAGCAGCCCCGGTGGGGTTAGCTCCTACAATGAGCAGTTCTTC.

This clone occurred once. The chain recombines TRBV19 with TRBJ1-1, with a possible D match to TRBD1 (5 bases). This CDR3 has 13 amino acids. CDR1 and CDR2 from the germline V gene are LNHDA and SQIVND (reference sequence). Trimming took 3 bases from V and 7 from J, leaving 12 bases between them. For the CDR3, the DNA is TGTGCCAGTAGTATGATAGGACAATTTGAAGCTTTCTTT. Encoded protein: CASSMIGQFEAFF.

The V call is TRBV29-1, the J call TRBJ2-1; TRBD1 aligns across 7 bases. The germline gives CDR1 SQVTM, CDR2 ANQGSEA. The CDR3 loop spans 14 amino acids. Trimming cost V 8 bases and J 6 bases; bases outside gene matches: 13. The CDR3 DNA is TGCAGCTCTGTGGGTCCCCGGACAGGCAATGAGCAGTTCTTC. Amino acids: CSSVGPRTGNEQFF.

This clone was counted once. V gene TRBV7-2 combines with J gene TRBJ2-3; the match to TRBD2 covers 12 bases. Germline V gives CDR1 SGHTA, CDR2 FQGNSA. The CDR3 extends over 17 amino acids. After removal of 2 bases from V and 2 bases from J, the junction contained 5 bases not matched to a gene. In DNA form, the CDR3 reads TGTGCCAGCAGCTTATTCCCTAGCGGGAGGGCCACAGATACGCAGTATTTT. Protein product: CASSLFPSGRATDTQYF.

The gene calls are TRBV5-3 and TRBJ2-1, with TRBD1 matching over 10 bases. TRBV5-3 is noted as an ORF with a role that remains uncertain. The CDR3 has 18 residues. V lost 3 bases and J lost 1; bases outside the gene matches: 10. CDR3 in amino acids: CARSSGGTGVRSYNEQFF. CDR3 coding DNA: TGTGCCAGAAGCTCGGGCGGGACAGGGGTTCGATCCTACAATGAGCAGTTCTTC.

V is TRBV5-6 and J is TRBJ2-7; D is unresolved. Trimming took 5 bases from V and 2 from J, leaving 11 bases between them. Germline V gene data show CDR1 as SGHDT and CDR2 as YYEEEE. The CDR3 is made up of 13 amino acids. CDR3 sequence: CASRSDATYEQYF. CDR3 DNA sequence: TGTGCCAGCAGAAGTGACGCCACCTACGAGCAGTACTTC.

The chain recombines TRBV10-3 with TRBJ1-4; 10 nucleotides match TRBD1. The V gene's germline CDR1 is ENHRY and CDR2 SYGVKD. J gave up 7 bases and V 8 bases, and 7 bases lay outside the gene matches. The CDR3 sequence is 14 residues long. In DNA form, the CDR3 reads TGTGCCATCTCGGAAGGACAGGGGGGTGAAAAACTGTTTTTT. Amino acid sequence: CAISEGQGGEKLFF.

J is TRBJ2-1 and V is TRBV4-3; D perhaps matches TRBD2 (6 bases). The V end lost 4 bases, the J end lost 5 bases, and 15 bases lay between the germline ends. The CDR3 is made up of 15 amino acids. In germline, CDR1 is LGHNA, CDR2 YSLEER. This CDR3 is CASSRNPGLHNEQFF. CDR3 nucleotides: TGCGCCAGCAGCCGCAACCCGGGACTCCACAATGAGCAGTTCTTC.

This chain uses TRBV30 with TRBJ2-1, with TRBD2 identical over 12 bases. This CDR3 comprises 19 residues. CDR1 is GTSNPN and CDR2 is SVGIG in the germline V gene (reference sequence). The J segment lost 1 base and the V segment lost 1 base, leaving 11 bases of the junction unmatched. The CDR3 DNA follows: TGTGCCTGGAGTGCAGTAGGCTCCGGGACTAGCGGGTCCTACAATGAGCAGTTCTTC. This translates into CAWSAVGSGTSGSYNEQFF.

The CDR3 loop is CASSDPGDEQFF. CDR3 bases: TGTGCCAGCAGTGACCCCGGGGATGAGCAGTTCTTC. J is TRBJ2-1 and V is TRBV6-1; tentative D call: TRBD2 (5 bases). The CDR3 length is 12 residues. Germline assignment: CDR1 MNHNS and CDR2 SASEGT. Trimming pared 3 bases from V and 8 bases from J, leaving 8 bases between.

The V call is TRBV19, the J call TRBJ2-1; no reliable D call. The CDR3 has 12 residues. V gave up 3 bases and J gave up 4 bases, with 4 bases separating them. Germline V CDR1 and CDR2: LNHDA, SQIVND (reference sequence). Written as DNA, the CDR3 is TGTGCCAGTAGTATGCAGTACAATGAGCAGTTCTTC. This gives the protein CASSMQYNEQFF.

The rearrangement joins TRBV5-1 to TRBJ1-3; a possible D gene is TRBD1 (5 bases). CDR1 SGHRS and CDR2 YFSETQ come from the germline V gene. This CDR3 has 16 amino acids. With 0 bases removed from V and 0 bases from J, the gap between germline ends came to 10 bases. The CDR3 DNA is TGCGCCAGCAGCTTGGATGGGGCACCCTCTGGAAACACCATATATTTT. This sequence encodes CASSLDGAPSGNTIYF.